This is a list of T cell receptor beta chains from one sample in a study of Graves' ophthalmopathy and Graves' hyperthyroidism. TCRdb redid the calling of the multiplex PCR reads with MiXCR, one entry per CDR3 protein. The data hold about 400,000 distinct CDR3 sequences, with about 16% observed a single time. The sample consisted of peripheral blood. These receptor sequences come from a woman aged 18-29 years with Graves' ophthalmopathy. Both conserved end residues are part of each CDR3. D genes are given only for firm matches. Clone size, where shown, is once, few, many, or a class for clones that have expanded.

clone_size | d_call | j_call | v_call | cdr3_aa | cdr3_nt
many | TRBD2 | TRBJ2-5 | TRBV4-2 | CASSQTSGGQETQYF | TGTGCCAGCAGCCAGACTAGCGGGGGACAAGAGACCCAGTACTTC
many | TRBD2 | TRBJ2-2 | TRBV2 | CASSPYKASGRGTGELFF | TGTGCCAGCAGTCCTTACAAGGCCAGCGGGAGGGGAACCGGGGAGCTGTTTTTT
many | TRBD1 | TRBJ1-1 | TRBV28 | CASSLVQGGTEAFF | TGTGCCAGCAGTTTGGTCCAGGGGGGCACTGAAGCTTTCTTT
- | - | TRBJ2-7 | TRBV20-1 | CSARGKQGFSYEQYF | TGCAGTGCTAGAGGCAAACAGGGATTCTCCTACGAGCAGTACTTC
many | - | TRBJ1-5 | TRBV28 | CASSFVTRYRPQHF | TGTGCCAGCAGTTTTGTCACAAGATACAGGCCCCAGCATTTT
- | TRBD1 | TRBJ2-7 | TRBV12-3/TRBV12-4 | CASSPHLRDRGDKYF | TGTGCCAGCAGTCCTCACCTCCGGGACAGGGGAGACAAGTACTTC
few | - | TRBJ1-4 | TRBV25-1 | CASSGGIQGANEKLFF | TGTGCCAGCAGTGGCGGGATCCAAGGGGCTAATGAAAAACTGTTTTTT
many | - | TRBJ1-5 | TRBV9 | CASSAGPINQPQHF | TGTGCCAGCAGCGCTGGACCGATCAATCAGCCCCAGCATTTT
once | - | TRBJ1-3 | TRBV29-1 | CSVLGAGNTIYF | TGCAGTGTACTTGGGGCTGGAAACACCATATATTTT
many | TRBD1 | TRBJ1-5 | TRBV7-2 | CASSFERGQDQPQHF | TGTGCCAGCAGCTTCGAAAGGGGGCAGGATCAGCCCCAGCATTTT
many | - | TRBJ2-7 | TRBV10-3 | CAIRAGQPYEQYF | TGTGCCATCAGAGCGGGACAGCCCTACGAGCAGTACTTC
- | TRBD1 | TRBJ2-2 | TRBV24-1 | CATNNRGGGELFF | TGTGCCACCAATAACAGGGGTGGCGGGGAGCTGTTTTTT
many | - | TRBJ2-7 | TRBV5-1 | CASSPTLTGREQYF | TGCGCCAGCAGCCCTACACTTACAGGGAGGGAGCAGTACTTC
many | - | TRBJ1-3 | TRBV6-1 | CASSGTLSSGNTIYF | TGTGCCAGCAGTGGGACGCTTAGCTCTGGAAACACCATATATTTC
many | TRBD1 | TRBJ1-1 | TRBV19 | CASSTGQGGAEAFF | TGTGCCAGTAGTACCGGACAGGGCGGTGCGGAAGCTTTCTTT
many | - | TRBJ2-2 | TRBV28 | CASRRLRNTGELFF | TGTGCCAGCAGACGCCTACGGAATACCGGGGAGCTGTTTTTT
many | TRBD1 | TRBJ1-6 | TRBV11-2 | CASSLRPGQGNSPLHF | TGTGCCAGCAGCTTACGCCCGGGACAGGGGAATTCACCCCTCCACTTT
many | - | TRBJ1-1 | TRBV20-1 | CSASSIREMNTEAFF | TGCAGTGCTAGTAGCATTAGGGAAATGAACACTGAAGCTTTCTTT
- | TRBD2 | TRBJ2-7 | TRBV27 | CASRVGGSPYEQYF | TGTGCCAGCCGAGTGGGCGGGAGCCCCTACGAGCAGTACTTC